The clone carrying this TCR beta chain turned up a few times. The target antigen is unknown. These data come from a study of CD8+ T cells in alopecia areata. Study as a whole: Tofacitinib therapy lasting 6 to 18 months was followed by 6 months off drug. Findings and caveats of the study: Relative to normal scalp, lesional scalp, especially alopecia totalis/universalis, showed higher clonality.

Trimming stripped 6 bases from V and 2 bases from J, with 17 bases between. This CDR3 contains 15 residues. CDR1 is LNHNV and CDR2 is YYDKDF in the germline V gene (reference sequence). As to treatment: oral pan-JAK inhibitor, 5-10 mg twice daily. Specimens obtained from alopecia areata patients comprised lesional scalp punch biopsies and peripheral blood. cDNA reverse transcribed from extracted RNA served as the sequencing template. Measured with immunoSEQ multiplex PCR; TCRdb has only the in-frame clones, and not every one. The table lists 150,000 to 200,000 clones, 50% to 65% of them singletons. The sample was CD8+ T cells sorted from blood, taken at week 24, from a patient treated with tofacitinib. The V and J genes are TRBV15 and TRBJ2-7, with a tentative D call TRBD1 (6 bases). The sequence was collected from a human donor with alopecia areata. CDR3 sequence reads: CATSGARDTTYEQYF. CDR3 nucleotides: TGTGCCACCAGTGGCGCCCGGGACACCACCTACGAGCAGTACTTC. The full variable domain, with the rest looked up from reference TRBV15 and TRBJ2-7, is DAMVIQNPRYQVTQFGKPVTLSCSQTLNHNVMYWYQQKSSQAPKLLFHYYDKDFNNEADTPDNFQSRRPNTSFCFLDIRSPGLGDTAMYLCATSGARDTTYEQYFGPGTRLTVT.